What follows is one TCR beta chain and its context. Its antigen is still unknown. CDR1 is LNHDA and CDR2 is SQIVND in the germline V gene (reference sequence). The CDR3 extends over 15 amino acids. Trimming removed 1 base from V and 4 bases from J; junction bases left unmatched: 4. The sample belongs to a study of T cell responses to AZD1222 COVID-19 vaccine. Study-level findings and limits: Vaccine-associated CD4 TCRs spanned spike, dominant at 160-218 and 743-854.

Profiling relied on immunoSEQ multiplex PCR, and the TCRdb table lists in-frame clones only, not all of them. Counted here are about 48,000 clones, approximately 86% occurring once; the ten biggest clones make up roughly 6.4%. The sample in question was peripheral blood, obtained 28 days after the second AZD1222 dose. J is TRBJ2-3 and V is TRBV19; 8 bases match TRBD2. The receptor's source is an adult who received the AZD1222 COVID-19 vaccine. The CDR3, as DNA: TGTGCCAGTAGTATAGGGGGGACTAGGGCAGATACGCAGTATTTT. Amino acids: CASSIGGTRADTQYF. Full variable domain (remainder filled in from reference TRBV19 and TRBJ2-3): DGGITQSPKYLFRKEGQNVTLSCEQNLNHDAMYWYRQDPGQGLRLIYYSQIVNDFQKGDIAEGYSVSREKKESFPLTVTSAQKNPTAFYLCASSIGGTRADTQYFGPGTRLTVL.